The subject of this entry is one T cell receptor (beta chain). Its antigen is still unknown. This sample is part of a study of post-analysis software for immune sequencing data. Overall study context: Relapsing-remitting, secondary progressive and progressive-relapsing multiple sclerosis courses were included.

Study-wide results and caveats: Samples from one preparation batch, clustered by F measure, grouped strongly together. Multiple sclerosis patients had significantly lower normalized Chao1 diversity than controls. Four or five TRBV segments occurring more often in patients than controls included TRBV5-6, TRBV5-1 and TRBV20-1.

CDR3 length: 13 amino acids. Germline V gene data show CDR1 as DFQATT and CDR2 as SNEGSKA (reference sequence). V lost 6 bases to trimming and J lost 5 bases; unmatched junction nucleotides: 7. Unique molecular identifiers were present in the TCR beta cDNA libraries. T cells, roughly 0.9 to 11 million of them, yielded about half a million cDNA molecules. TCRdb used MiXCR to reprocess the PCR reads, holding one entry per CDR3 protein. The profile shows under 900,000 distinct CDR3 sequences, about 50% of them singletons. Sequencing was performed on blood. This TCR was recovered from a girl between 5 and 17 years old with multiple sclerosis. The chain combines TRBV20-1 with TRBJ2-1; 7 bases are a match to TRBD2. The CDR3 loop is CSAREARHNEQFF. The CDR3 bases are TGCAGTGCCCGGGAGGCTAGGCACAATGAGCAGTTCTTC.